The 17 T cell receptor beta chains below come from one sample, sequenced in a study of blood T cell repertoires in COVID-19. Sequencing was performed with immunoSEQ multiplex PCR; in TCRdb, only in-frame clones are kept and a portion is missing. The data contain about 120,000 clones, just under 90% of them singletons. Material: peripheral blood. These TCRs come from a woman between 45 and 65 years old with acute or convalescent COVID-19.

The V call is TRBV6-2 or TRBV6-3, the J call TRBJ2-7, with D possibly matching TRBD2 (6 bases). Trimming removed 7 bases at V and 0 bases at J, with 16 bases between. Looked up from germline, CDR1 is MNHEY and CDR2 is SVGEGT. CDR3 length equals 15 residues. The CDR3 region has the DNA TGTGCCAGCACCCCCGCCCGGGACTTCTCCTACGAGCAGTACTTC. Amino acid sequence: CASTPARDFSYEQYF.

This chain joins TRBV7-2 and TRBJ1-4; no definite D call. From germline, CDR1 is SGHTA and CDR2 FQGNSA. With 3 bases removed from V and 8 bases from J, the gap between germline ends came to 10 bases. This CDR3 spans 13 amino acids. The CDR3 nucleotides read TGTGCCAGCAGCTTCCGGGTTCGCGAAAAACTGTTTTTT. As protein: CASSFRVREKLFF.

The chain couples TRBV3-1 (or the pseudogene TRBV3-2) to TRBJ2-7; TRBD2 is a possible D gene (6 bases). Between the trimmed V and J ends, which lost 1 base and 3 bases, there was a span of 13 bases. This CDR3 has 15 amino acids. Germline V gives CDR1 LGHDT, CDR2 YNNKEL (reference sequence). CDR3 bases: TGTGCCAGCAGCCAAGGGGAACGGGGGAACTACGAGCAGTACTTC. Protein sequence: CASSQGERGNYEQYF.

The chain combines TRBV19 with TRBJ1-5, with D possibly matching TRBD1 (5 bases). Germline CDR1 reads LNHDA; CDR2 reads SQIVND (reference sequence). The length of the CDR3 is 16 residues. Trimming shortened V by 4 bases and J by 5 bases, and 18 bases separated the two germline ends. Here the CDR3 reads CASSNRDYSIYQPQHF. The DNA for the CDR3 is TGTGCCAGTAGTAATAGGGACTACTCAATATATCAGCCCCAGCATTTT. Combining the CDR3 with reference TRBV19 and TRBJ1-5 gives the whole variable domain DGGITQSPKYLFRKEGQNVTLSCEQNLNHDAMYWYRQDPGQGLRLIYYSQIVNDFQKGDIAEGYSVSREKKESFPLTVTSAQKNPTAFYLCASSNRDYSIYQPQHFGDGTRLSIL.

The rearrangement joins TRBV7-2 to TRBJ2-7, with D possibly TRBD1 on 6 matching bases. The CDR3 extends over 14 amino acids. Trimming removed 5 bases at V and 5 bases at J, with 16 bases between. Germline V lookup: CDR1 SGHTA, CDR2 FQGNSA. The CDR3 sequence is CASSLGRGIHEQYF. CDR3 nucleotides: TGTGCCAGCAGCCTCGGCAGGGGTATCCACGAGCAGTACTTC.

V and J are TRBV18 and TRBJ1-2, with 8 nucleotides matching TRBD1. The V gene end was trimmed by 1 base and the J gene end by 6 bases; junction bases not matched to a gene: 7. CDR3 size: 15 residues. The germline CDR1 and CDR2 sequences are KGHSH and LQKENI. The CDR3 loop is CASSPRDRGSDGYTF. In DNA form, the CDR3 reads TGTGCCAGCTCACCACGTGACAGGGGTTCGGATGGCTACACCTTC.

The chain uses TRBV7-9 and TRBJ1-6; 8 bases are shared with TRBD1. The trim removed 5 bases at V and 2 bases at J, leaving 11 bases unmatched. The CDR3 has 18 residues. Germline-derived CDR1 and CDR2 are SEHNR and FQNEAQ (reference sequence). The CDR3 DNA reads TGTGCCAGCAGCCTATATCAGGGGGCGAACCCCTATAATTCACCCCTCCACTTT. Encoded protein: CASSLYQGANPYNSPLHF.

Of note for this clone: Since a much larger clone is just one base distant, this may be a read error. The CDR3 DNA is TGTGCCAGCAGCTTAGGAGGCACAGATACGCAGTATTTT. It specifies CASSLGGTDTQYF. V usage is TRBV11-3 and J usage is TRBJ2-3; D is undetermined. The CDR3 totals 13 residues. Germline V lookup: CDR1 SGHNT, CDR2 YENEEA. Trimming took off 1 base at V and 1 base at J, with 3 bases between the two ends.

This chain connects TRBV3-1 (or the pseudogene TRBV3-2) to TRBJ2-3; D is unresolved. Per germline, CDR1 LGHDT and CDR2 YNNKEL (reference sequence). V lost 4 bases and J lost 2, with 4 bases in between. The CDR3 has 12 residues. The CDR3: CASSLNTDTQYF. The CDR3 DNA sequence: TGTGCCAGCAGCCTCAACACAGATACGCAGTATTTT.

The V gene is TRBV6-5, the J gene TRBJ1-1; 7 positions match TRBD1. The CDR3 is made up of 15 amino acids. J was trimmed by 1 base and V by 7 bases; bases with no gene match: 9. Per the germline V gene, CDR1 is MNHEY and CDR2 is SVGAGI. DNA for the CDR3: TGTGCCAGCAAGAAGACCGGGACAGCGAACACTGAAGCTTTCTTT. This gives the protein CASKKTGTANTEAFF.

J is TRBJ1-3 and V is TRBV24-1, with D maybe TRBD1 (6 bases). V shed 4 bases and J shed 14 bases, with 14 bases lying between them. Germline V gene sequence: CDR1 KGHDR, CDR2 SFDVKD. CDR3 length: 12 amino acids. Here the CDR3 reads CATSETGHVLYF. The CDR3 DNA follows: TGTGCCACCAGTGAGACAGGACACGTCTTATATTTT.

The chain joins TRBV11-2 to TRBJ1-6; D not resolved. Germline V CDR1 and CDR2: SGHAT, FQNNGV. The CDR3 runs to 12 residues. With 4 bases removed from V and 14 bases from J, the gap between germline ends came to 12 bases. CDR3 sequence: CASSSTSGSLHF. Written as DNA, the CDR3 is TGTGCCAGCAGCTCCACCTCAGGTTCCCTCCACTTT.

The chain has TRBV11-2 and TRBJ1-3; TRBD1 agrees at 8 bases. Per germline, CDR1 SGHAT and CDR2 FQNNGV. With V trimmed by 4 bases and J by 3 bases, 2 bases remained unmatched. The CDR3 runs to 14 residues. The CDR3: CASSSTGGGNTIYF. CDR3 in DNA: TGTGCCAGCAGCTCCACAGGGGGTGGAAACACCATATATTTT.

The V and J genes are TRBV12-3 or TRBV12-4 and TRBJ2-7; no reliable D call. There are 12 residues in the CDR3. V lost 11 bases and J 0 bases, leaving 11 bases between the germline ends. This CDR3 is CAAGRSSYEQYF. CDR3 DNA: TGTGCCGCAGGTCGCAGCTCCTACGAGCAGTACTTC.

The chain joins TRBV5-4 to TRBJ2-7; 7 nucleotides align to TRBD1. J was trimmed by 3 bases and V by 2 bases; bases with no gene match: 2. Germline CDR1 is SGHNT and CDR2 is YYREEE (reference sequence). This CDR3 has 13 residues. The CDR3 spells CASSLGQDYEQYF. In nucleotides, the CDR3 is TGTGCCAGCAGCTTAGGACAGGACTACGAGCAGTACTTC.

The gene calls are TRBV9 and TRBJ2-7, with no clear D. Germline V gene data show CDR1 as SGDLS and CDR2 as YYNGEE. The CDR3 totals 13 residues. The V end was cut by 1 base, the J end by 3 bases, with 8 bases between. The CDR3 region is CASSVIPGYEQYF. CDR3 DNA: TGTGCCAGCAGCGTAATTCCCGGCTACGAGCAGTACTTC.

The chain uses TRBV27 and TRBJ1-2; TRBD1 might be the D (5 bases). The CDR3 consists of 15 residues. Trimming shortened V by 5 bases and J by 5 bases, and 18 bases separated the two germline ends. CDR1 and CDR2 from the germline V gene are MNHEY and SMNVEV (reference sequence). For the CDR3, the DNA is TGTGCCAGCAGTAGGGACGGGGGAGTCGGTTATGGCTACACCTTC. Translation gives CASSRDGGVGYGYTF.